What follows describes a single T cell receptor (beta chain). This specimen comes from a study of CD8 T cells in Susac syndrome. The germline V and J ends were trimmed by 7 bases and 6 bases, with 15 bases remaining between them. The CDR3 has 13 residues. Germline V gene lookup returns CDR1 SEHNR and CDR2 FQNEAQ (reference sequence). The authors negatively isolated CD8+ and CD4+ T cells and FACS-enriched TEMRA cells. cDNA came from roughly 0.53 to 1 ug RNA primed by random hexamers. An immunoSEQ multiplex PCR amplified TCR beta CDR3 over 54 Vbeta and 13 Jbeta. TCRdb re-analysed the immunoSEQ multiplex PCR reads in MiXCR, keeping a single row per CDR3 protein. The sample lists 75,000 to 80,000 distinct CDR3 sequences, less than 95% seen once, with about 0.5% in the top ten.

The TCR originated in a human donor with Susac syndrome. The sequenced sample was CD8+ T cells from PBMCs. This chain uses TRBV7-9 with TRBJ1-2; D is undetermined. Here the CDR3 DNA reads TGTGCCAGCACCTATGGGAGGGTGGATGGCTACACCTTC. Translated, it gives CASTYGRVDGYTF.